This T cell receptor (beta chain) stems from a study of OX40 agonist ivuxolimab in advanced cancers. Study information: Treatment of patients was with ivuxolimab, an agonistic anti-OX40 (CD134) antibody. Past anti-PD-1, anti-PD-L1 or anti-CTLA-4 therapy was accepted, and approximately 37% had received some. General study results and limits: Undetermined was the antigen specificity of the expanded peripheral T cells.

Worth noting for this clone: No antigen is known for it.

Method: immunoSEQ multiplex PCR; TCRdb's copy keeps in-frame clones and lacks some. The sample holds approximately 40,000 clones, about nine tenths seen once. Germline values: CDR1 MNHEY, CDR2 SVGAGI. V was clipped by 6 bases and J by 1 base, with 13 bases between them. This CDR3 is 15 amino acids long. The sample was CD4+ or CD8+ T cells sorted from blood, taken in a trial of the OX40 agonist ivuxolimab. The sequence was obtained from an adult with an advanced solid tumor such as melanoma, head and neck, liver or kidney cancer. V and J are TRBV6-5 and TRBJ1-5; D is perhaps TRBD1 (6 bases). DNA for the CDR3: TGTGCCAGCAGGCCTACAGGGTCGAGCAATCAGCCCCAGCATTTT. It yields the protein CASRPTGSSNQPQHF.